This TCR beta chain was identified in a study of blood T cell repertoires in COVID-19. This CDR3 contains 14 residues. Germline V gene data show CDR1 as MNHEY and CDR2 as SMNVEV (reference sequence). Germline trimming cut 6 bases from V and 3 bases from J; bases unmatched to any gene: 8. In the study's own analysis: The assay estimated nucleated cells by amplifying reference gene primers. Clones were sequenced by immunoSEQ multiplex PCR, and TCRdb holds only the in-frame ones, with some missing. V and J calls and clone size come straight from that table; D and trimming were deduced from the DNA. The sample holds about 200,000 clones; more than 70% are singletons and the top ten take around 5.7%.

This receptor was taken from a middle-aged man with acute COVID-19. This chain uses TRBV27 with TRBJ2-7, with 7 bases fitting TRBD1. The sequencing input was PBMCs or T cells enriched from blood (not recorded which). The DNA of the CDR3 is TGTGCCAGCAGCTTGACAGGGTCGTTCTACGAGCAGTACTTC. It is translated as CASSLTGSFYEQYF.